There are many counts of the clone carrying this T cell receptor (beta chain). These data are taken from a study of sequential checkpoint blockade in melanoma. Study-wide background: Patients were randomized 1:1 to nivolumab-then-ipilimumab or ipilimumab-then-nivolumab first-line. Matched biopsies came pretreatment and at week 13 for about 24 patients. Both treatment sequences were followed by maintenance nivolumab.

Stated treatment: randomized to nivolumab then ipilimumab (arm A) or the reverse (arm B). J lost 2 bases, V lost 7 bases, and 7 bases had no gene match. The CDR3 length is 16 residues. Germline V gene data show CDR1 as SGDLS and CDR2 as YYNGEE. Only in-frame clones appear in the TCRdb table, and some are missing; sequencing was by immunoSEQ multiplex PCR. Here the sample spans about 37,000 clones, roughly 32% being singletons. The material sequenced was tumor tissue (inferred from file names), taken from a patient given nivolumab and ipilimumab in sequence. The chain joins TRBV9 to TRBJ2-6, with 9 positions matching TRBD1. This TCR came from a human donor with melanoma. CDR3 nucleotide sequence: TGTGCCAGCTTGCCGGGACAGGGTGCTGGGGCCAACGTCCTGACTTTC. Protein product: CASLPGQGAGANVLTF. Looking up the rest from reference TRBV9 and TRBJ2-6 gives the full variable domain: DSGVTQTPKHLITATGQRVTLRCSPRSGDLSVYWYQQSLDQGLQFLIQYYNGEERAKGNILERFSAQQFPDLHSELNLSSLELGDSALYFCASLPGQGAGANVLTFGAGSRLTVL.